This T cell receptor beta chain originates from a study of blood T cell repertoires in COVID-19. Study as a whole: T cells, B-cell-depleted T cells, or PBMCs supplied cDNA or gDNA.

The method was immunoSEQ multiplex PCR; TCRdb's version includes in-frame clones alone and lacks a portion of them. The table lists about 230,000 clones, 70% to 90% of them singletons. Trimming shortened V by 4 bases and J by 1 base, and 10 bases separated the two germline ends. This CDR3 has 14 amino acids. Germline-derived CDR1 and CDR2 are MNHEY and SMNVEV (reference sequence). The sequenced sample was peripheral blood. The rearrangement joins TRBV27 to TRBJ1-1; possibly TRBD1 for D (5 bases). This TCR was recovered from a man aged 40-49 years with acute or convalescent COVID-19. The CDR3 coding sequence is TGTGCCAGCAGTTGGGCCGGACAGAACACTGAAGCTTTCTTT. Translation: CASSWAGQNTEAFF.